This T cell receptor beta chain comes out of a study of cytomegalovirus exposure and HLA in healthy donors. Background on the study: Ancestry clustering placed about four fifths of several hundred genotyped donors in the Caucasian-associated cluster. General study points: While the bulk of TCR sequences proved rare, some public TCRs turned up in many donors. The authors later linked a missense DCLRE1C variant to TCR beta V- and J-gene trimming. The analysis excluded some indistinguishable V segments, including TRBV6-2 and TRBV6-3.

With respect to this clone: What it binds is unknown.

This CDR3 spans 15 amino acids. Germline-derived CDR1 and CDR2 are MDHEN and SYDVKM. After removal of 10 bases from V and 3 bases from J, the junction contained 10 bases not matched to a gene. Use of 60 Vbeta and 13 Jbeta primers characterized the PCR. Assay: immunoSEQ multiplex PCR; the TCRdb copy retains only in-frame clones and omits some. The sample shows under 200,000 clones, roughly 13% of them seen only once. The sequencing input was PBMCs. The rearrangement links TRBV28 to TRBJ1-2; TRBD1 agrees at 11 bases. This sequence was found in a man aged 45-65 years in good health and CMV-seropositive. The CDR3 DNA follows: TGTGCCACCGGAGGTTCGGGACAGGGGGACTATGGCTACACCTTC. This translates into CATGGSGQGDYGYTF.